This T cell receptor (beta chain) is from a study of a mutant IDH1 vaccine in newly diagnosed glioma (dated by TCRdb to the early 2020s). Background on the whole study: Patients were given eight vaccinations, in weeks 1, 3, 5, 7, 11, 15, 19 and 23, which matched visits V03 through V10. Peripheral blood was collected at six visits: V03 (baseline), V05, V07, V10, V12 and V13. Of the approximately 30 treated patients, about 62% were male and approximately 38% were female, and the mean age was approximately 39 years. Vaccination began 4-6 weeks after radiotherapy alone, or alongside temozolomide cycles in the chemotherapy-containing groups. Before enrollment, most patients had been given radiochemotherapy with temozolomide as standard therapy, while the rest had received either radiotherapy alone or temozolomide alone. For exploratory analyses, under 30 treated patients had longitudinal TCRB deep sequencing done wherever samples were available. On the study overall, not on this receptor specifically: PBMC samples for TCRB deep sequencing were selected based on availability. Across multiple MHC alleles, vaccine-induced immune responses were seen in approximately 93% of patients. No apparent relationship was observed between pseudoprogression and alterations in the top peripheral T cell clonotypes detected by TCRB sequencing. The authors stated that sample limitations prevented analyses of patient blood samples from being reproduced.

The CDR3 sequence holds 13 residues, the cysteine and phenylalanine included. The CDR3 DNA has 39 bases and is translated from base 1. V and J lose 5 bases and 1 base, and a span of 8 bases separates them. Per the germline V gene (reference sequence), SSHAT is the CDR1 and FNYEAQ is the CDR2. This clone was seen a few times. Its antigen has not been determined. Base qualities are missing; no much larger clone stands one base away. The receptor library was made with the immunoSEQ multiplex PCR assay. The hsTCRB Kit was used according to the manufacturer's protocol to amplify rearranged TCR beta chain sequences. TCRB libraries were sequenced on an Illumina MiSeq. The original pipeline was this. Demultiplexing, trimming and gene mapping were performed with the kit vendor's proprietary platform. TCRdb took this table from immuneACCESS and kept in-frame rearrangements with V and J called. Such tables lack part of the clones; where checked against another copy, unresolved V genes explain under half of the gap, and the rest is unexplained. That table supplies the V and J calls and clone size; D and trimming were determined from the DNA. This sample gives 55,000 to 65,000 clones in total; over 70% of them show up just once. Of the sample, about 6% falls within the top ten clones.

Read against the paper, the sample's time point label means: week 11, during vaccination. Each vaccine dose, consisting of 300 ug of a 20-mer mutant IDH1 peptide in Montanide, was administered subcutaneously with topical imiquimod. Donors had newly diagnosed WHO grade 3 or 4 IDH1-mutant astrocytomas with loss of nuclear ATRX. The samples were drawn from NOA16, a multicentre, single-arm, open-label phase I trial in Germany that tested a mutant IDH1 peptide vaccine in humans for the first time. Genomic DNA for TCRB sequencing was extracted from EDTA blood using the DNeasy Blood and Tissue Kit. The V and J segments used are TRBV7-7 and TRBJ2-5; the D gene is not confidently resolved. Sequencing was performed on PBMCs, taken from a glioma patient whose treatment included an IDH1 peptide vaccine. The TCR sequence derives from a man aged 45-65 years with glioma. CDR3 loop: CASSLGRQETQYF. In nucleotides, the sequence is TGTGCCAGCAGCCTCGGACGCCAAGAGACCCAGTACTTC.